The clone carrying this T cell receptor beta chain was detected only once. The V gene end was trimmed by 5 bases and the J gene end by 7 bases; junction bases not matched to a gene: 10. Germline CDR1 SEHNR, CDR2 FQNEAQ (reference sequence). This CDR3 region has 17 residues. This entry is derived from a study of blood T cell repertoires in COVID-19. For the study at large: Some COVID-19 samples were acute and others convalescent; all came from the United States, Italy and Spain. T cells, B-cell-depleted T cells, or PBMCs supplied cDNA or gDNA.

As processed by the authors: Estimated nucleated cell counts came from reference gene primer amplification. Only in-frame clones appear in the TCRdb table, and some are missing; sequencing was by immunoSEQ multiplex PCR. That table furnishes V, J and clone size, whereas the DNA furnished D and trimming. The profile covers more than 80,000 clones, with approximately 86% appearing a single time and over 1.5% taken by the ten largest. The sequence derives from a man older than 75 with acute or convalescent COVID-19. Material for sequencing was peripheral blood. The V and J genes are TRBV7-9 and TRBJ2-1, with 14 nucleotides matching TRBD2. CDR3 bases: TGTGCCAGCAGCACCCAGACTAGCGGGAGGGCCTGGAATGAGCAGTTCTTC. It codes for CASSTQTSGRAWNEQFF.